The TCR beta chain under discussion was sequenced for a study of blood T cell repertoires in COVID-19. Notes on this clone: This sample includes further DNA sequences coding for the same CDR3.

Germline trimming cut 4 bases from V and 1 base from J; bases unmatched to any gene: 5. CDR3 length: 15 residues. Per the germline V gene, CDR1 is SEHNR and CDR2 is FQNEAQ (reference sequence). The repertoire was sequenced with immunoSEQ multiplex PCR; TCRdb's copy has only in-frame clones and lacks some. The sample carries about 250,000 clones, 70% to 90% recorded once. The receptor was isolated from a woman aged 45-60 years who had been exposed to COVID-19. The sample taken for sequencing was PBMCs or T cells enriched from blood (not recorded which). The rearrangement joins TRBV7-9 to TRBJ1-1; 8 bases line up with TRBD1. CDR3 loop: CASSSTGGKNTEAFF. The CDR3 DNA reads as TGTGCCAGCAGCTCAACAGGGGGAAAGAACACTGAAGCTTTCTTT.